The present T cell receptor (beta chain) was sequenced within a study of blood T cell repertoires in COVID-19. With regard to this clone: The sample has other DNA sequences that encode this CDR3 too.

Sequencing was performed with immunoSEQ multiplex PCR; in TCRdb, only in-frame clones are kept and a portion is missing. The sample holds some 400,000 clones, more than 75% seen once. The V end was cut by 0 bases, the J end by 0 bases, with 8 bases between. The CDR3 is 15 residues long. The germline V gene has CDR1 SGHRS and CDR2 YFSETQ. What was sequenced was peripheral blood. The receptor was derived from a woman aged 30 to 39 with COVID-19, enrolled during active disease. The genes are TRBV5-1 and TRBJ2-3; D is unresolved. The CDR3 sequence is CASSLAAGSTDTQYF. The CDR3 bases are TGCGCCAGCAGCTTGGCTGCAGGTAGCACAGATACGCAGTATTTT.